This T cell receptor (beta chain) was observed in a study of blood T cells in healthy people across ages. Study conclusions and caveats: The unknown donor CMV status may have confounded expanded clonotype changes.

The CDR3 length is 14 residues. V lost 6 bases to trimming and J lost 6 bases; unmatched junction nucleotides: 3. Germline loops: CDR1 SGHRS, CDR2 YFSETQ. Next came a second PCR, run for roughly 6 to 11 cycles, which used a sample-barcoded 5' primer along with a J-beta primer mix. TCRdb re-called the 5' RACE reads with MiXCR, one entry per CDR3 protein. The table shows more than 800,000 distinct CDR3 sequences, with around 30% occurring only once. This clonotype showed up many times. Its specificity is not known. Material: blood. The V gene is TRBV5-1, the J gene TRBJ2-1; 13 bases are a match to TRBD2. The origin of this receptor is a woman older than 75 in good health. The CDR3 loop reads CASTGLAGTNEQFF. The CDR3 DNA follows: TGCGCCAGCACGGGACTAGCGGGGACCAATGAGCAGTTCTTC.